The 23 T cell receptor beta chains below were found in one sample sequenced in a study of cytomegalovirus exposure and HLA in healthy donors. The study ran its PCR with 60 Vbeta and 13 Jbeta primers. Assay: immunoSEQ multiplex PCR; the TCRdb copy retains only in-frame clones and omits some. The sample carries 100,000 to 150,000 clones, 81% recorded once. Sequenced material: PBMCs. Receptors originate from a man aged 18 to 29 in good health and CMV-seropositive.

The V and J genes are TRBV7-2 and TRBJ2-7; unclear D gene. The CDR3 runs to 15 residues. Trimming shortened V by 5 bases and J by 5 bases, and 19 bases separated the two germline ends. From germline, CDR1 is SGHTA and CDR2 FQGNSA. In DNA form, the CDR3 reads TGTGCCAGCAGCCTATCACGACTCCCTCGGGACGAGCAGTACTTC. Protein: CASSLSRLPRDEQYF.

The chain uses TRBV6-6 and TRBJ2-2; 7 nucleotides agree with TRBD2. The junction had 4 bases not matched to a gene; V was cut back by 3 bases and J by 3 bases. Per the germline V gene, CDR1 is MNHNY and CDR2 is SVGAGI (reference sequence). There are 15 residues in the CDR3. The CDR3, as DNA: TGTGCCAGCAGTTATCGGGAGGCGTACACCGGGGAGCTGTTTTTT. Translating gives CASSYREAYTGELFF.

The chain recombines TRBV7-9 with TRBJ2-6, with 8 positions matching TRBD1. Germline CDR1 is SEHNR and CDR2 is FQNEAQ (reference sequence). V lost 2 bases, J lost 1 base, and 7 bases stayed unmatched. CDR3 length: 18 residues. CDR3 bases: TGTGCCAGCAGCTTAAAAGGGACAGGCCGATCTGGGGCCAACGTCCTGACTTTC. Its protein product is CASSLKGTGRSGANVLTF.

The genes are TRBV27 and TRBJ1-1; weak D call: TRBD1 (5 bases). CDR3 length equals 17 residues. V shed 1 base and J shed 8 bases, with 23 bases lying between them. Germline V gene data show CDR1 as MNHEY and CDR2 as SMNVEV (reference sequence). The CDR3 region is CASSLLSHQGSLREAFF. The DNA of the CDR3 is TGTGCCAGCAGTTTATTGTCCCATCAGGGTTCTCTGAGAGAAGCTTTCTTT.

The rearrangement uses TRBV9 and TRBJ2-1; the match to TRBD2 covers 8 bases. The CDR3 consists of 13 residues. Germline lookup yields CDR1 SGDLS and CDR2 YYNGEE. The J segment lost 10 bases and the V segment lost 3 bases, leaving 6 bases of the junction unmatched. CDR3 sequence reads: CASSANLAGEQFF. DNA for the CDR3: TGTGCCAGCAGCGCGAATTTAGCGGGGGAGCAGTTCTTC.

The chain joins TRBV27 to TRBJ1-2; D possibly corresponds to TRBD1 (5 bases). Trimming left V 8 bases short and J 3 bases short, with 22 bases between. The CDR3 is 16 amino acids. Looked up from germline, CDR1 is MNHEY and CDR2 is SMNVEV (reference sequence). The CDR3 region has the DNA TGTGCCAGCGGTCGGCTCGCAGGGCCGGATCACTATGGCTACACCTTC. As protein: CASGRLAGPDHYGYTF.

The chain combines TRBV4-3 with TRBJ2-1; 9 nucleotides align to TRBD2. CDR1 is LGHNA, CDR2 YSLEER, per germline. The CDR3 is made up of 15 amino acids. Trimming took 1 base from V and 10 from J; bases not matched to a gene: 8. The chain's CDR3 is CASSQAGTSKREQFF. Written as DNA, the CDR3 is TGCGCCAGCAGCCAAGCCGGGACTAGCAAGCGGGAGCAGTTCTTC.

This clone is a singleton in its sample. This CDR3 reads CAISEGKGQGREKLFF. CDR3 bases: TGTGCCATCAGTGAGGGCAAGGGACAAGGGCGTGAAAAACTGTTTTTT. The chain links TRBV10-3 to TRBJ1-4; TRBD1 is a possible D gene (6 bases). This CDR3 has 16 residues. Deletions cut 2 bases from V and 7 bases from J, with 17 bases between. Per germline, CDR1 ENHRY and CDR2 SYGVKD.

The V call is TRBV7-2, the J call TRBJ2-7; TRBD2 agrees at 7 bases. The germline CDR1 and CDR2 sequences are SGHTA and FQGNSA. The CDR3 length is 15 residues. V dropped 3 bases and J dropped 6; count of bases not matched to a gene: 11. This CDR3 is CASSFIGEGGIEQYF. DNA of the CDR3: TGTGCCAGCAGCTTTATAGGAGAGGGAGGGATCGAGCAGTACTTC.

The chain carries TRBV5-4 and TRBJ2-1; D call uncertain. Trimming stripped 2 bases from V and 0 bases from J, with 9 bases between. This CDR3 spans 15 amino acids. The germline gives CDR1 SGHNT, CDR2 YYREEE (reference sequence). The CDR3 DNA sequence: TGTGCCAGCAGCTTAACGAGAAGCTCCTACAATGAGCAGTTCTTC. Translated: CASSLTRSSYNEQFF.

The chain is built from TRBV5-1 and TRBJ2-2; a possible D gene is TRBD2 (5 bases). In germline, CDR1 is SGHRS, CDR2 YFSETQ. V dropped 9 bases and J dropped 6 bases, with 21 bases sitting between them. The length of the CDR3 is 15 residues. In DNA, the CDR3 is TGCGCCACCACCGACTCGGGATTTGGCGCCGGGGAGCTGTTTTTT. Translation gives CATTDSGFGAGELFF.

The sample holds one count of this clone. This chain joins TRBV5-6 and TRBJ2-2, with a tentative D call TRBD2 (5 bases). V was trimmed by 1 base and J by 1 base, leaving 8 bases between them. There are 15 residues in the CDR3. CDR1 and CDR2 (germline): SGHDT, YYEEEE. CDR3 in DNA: TGTGCCAGCAGCTTGCTAGCCAAGAACACCGGGGAGCTGTTTTTT. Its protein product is CASSLLAKNTGELFF.

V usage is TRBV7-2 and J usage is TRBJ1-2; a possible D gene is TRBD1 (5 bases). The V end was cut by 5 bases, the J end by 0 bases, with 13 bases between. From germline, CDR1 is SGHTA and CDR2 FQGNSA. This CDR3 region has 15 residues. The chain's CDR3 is CASSLRQSTNYGYTF. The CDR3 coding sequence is TGTGCCAGCAGCCTCCGACAGAGCACTAACTATGGCTACACCTTC. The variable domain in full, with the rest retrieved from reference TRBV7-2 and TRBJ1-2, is GAGVSQSPSNKVTEKGKDVELRCDPISGHTALYWYRQSLGQGLEFLIYFQGNSAPDKSGLPSDRFSAERTGGSVSTLTIQRTQQEDSAVYLCASSLRQSTNYGYTFGSGTRLTVV.

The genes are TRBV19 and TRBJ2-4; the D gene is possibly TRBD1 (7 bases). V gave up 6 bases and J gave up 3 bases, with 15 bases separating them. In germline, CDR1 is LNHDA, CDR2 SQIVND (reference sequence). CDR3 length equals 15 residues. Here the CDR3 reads CASSAGGFGKNIQYF. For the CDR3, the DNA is TGTGCCAGTAGCGCAGGGGGGTTTGGCAAAAACATTCAGTACTTC.

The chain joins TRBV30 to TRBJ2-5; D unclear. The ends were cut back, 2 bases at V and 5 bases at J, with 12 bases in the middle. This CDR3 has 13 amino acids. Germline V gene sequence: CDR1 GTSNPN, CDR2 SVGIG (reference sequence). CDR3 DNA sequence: TGTGCCTGGAGTCCCGGCGCGGTGGAGACCCAGTACTTC. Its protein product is CAWSPGAVETQYF. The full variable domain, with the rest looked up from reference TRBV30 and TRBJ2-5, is SQTIHQWPATLVQPVGSPLSLECTVEGTSNPNLYWYRQAAGRGLQLLFYSVGIGQISSEVPQNLSASRPQDRQFILSSKKLLLSDSGFYLCAWSPGAVETQYFGPGTRLLVL.

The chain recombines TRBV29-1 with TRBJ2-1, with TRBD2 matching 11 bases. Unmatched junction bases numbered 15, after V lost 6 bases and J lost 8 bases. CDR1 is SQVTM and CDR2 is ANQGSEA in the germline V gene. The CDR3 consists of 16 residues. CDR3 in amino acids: CSVGTSGAAEGDEQFF. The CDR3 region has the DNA TGCAGCGTCGGGACTAGCGGAGCAGCAGAAGGCGATGAGCAGTTCTTC.

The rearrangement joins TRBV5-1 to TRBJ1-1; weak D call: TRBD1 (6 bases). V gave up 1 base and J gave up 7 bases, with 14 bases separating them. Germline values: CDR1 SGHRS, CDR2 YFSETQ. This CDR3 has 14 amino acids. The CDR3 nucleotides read TGCGCCAGCAGCTTGTCTGGGGGCGGGCTTGAAGCTTTCTTT. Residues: CASSLSGGGLEAFF.

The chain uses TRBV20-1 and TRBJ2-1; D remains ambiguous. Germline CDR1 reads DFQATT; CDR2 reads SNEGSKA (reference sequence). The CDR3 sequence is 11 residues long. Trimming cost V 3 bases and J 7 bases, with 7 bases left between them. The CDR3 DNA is TGCAGTGCTAGGCGGAGTAATGAGCAGTTCTTC. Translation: CSARRSNEQFF.

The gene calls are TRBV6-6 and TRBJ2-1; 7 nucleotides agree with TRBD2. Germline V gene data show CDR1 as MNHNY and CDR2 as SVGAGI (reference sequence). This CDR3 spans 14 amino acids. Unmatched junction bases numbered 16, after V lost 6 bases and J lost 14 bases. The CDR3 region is CASRGDYPRKGEFF. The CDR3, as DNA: TGTGCCAGCAGAGGGGACTACCCCCGCAAAGGGGAGTTCTTC.

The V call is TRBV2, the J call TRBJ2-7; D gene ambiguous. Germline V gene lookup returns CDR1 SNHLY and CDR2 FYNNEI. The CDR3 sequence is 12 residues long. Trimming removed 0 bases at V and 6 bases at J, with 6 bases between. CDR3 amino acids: CASSEAASEQYF. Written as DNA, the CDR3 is TGTGCCAGCAGTGAAGCAGCAAGCGAGCAGTACTTC.

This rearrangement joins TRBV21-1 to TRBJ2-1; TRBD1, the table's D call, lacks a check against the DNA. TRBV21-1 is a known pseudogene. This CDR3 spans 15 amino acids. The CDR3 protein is CASSTRDRGYNEQFF. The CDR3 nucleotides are TGTGCCAGCAGCACCCGGGACAGGGGCTACAATGAGCAGTTCTTC.

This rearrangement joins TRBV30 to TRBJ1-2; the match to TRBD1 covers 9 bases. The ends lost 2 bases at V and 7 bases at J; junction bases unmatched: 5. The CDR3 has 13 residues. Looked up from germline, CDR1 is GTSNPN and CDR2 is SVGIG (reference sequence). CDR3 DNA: TGTGCCTGGAGTCCCCTGGACAGGGGTGGCTACACCTTC. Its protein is CAWSPLDRGGYTF.

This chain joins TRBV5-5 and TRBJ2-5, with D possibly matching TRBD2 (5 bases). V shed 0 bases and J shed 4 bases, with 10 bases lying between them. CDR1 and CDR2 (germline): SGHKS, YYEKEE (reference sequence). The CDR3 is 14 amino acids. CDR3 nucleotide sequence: TGTGCCAGCAGCTTGGTGTCTAGCCCAGAGACCCAGTACTTC. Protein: CASSLVSSPETQYF.